Here is one T cell receptor (beta chain) with its context. What antigen it recognizes has not been identified. No base quality information exists; no much larger clone differs at one position. The source of the sample is a study of T cell repertoires in cytomegalovirus infection (dated by TCRdb to about 2019). Context from the whole study: Alongside well-studied HLA-B-restricted epitopes, the peptide stimulations were aimed at recently identified HLA-C-restricted CMV epitopes, whose presentation resists viral immunomodulation. Because public TCR beta signatures pointed to carriage of CMV infection together with the matching HLA type, the HLA type of each donor mattered for the analysis. Overall study outcomes, separate from this receptor: Carriers of CMV infection plus the relevant HLA type were discriminated by the cumulative frequency of public TCR beta family members in the study cohort and in an independent roughly 370-donor cohort. The ex vivo response was dominated by HLA-C-restricted CMV-specific TCR beta clonotypes, which also provided the single most frequent clonotype in two of eight donors.

Explained via the paper, the treatment or condition label denotes: in vitro stimulation with specific CMV peptide epitopes to enrich CMV-specific T cells. Sequencing instrument: Illumina HiSeq 1500. The public reads were reanalyzed by TCRdb: fastp trimming at Q25, MiXCR alignment, in-frame beta chains only. Duplicate CDR3 protein sequences are folded into a single record with the most common DNA and genes. In this sample the table shows under 150,000 distinct CDR3 sequences, 30% of which occur a single time. The ten largest make up less than 45% of the sample. This receptor was identified in a human donor in good health (CMV status not recorded). Some clones in this sample may be carry-over from other donors' samples. The sample in question was CD8+ T cells from cultured PBMCs, obtained from culture after CMV antigen stimulation.

The DNA sequence is given as TGTGCCAGCAGCTTAGAGAGGGGGCACACTGAAGCTTTCTTT. Its amino acids are CASSLERGHTEAFF. The V and J segments used are TRBV7-4 and TRBJ1-1; 7 nucleotides in the junction match TRBD1. After removal of 1 base from V and 3 bases from J, the junction retains 2 bases not matched to a gene. The CDR3, from cysteine to phenylalanine, totals 14 residues. Only the CDR3 DNA is retained, 42 bases long and in frame from the first base. The germline V gene provides CDR1 SGHVT and CDR2 SQSDAQ.